This T cell receptor (beta chain) was captured by sequencing in a study of graft-versus-host responses after intestinal transplantation. Study information: Recipients underwent multivisceral, liver-intestinal, or isolated intestinal transplants.

The repertoire was sequenced with immunoSEQ multiplex PCR; TCRdb's copy has only in-frame clones and lacks some. The sample lists 65,000 to 90,000 clones, roughly 90% occurring once. Study findings and constraints: Allografts of one patient group, those with graft-donor T cell macrochimerism, had high graft-versus-host to host-versus-graft clonal ratios.

The germline V gene has CDR1 LNHDA and CDR2 SQIVND (reference sequence). This CDR3 is 12 amino acids long. The V and J ends lost 7 bases and 2 bases respectively, with 8 bases between them. With respect to this clone: Antigen unknown.

The V and J genes are TRBV19 and TRBJ2-5, with unresolved D. This sequence was found in a human donor who was the organ donor for an intestinal transplant. Here the sequenced sample was unstimulated CD8+ T cells sorted from spleen or lymph node cells, taken before transplant. The CDR3 here is CASMVRQETQYF. DNA for the CDR3: TGTGCCAGTATGGTGAGGCAAGAGACCCAGTACTTC.